This T cell receptor (beta chain) was retrieved from a study of shared clonotypes between healthy human individuals (TCRdb year 2020). With regard to the full study: The cohort included three men and two women between 18 and 49 years of age. Libraries were prepared and TCR repertoires were sequenced by different laboratories using diverse techniques, in order to increase sequencing depth and limit assay-specific biases. Per donor, leukapheresis produced somewhere between about 0.9 and 10 billion PBMCs. For each donor, three plates each were used for CD4 naive and CD4 memory, two plates were used for CD8 naive, and one plate was used for CD8 memory. To estimate repertoire size and how much clonotype sharing occurs between individuals, the study deeply sequenced the blood TCR repertoires of several healthy adults. On the study overall, not on this receptor specifically: Based on pairwise subsampling, the degree of clonotype sharing among donors was expected to be affected by sequencing depth. Higher generation probabilities were observed for clonotypes shared by all four sorted-subset donors than for non-shared clonotypes. Naive subsets generally had larger estimated clonotype richness than memory subsets did. Sampling was limited to blood, and TCR repertoires in tissue likely differ from TCR repertoires in blood. The genetic and exposure-history diversity represented was limited by the small number of donors. Sharing across several donors was observed for about 4.8% of naive CD4, over 3% of naive CD8, 2% to 2.5% of memory CD4, and less than 0.45% of memory CD8 clonotypes. Even with the large sequencing depth, rarefaction of the sorted-subset datasets indicated that sequencing was incomplete.

TCR CDR3 regions were amplified from genomic DNA by multiplex PCR using the deep immunoSEQ assay. For each cell subset, the extracted genomic DNA was distributed evenly across all wells of several immunoSEQ 96-well plates, and each plate served as one replicate. For sorted subsets, each replicate PCR was loaded with 200 ng genomic DNA, equivalent to 30,000 or so T cell genomes. Purified libraries were quantified with a Qubit 3.0 fluorometer, sized on a Bioanalyzer 2100, and re-quantified with the KAPA Library Quantification kit. A separate single-read 150-cycle Illumina NextSeq 550 flow cell was used to sequence each immunoSEQ 96-well plate. From the authors' description of their analysis: Because only junctional sequences without quality scores were contained in the immunoSEQ output, filtering matching that applied to full-length reads could not be performed. To assign V/J genes and CDR3, sequences were annotated against IMGT germline references using PyIR, a Python wrapper for IgBLAST v1.9. Any read was removed if the V/J assignment was weak (E-value above 1e-6), the CDR3 was missing, or the read contained stop codons, out-of-frame junctions, or ambiguous translated residues. A V3J clonotype was defined by an identical inferred V gene, J gene, and CDR3 amino acid sequence. The percentage overlap between two repertoires was calculated by dividing the number of shared unique clonotypes by the size of the smaller repertoire. Repertoire richness was assessed with RTK rarefaction, the Chao1 estimator, and Recon v2.1 estimates of unobserved clonotypes. Generation probabilities for all TCRbeta clonotypes obtained by the gDNA method from several donors were computed using OLGA. TCRdb holds this immuneACCESS table with in-frame rearrangements only. Some clones are missing; in checked studies, unresolved V genes explain under half, and the rest has no known cause. V and J calls and clone size are copied from that table; D and trimming were computed from the DNA. The sample has about 2.4 million clones on record, around 94% of them singletons. The ten largest clones capture under 0.15% of the sample.

The donors were healthy, HIV-negative adults with no recently reported acute infections or vaccinations. Only Caucasian adults living in Nashville, Tennessee, USA were represented among the donors. CD4+ T cells were enriched by magnetic negative selection; naive cells were then positively selected on CD45RA, and the negative fraction formed the memory subset. After blood collection by leukapheresis, PBMCs were isolated using Ficoll-Histopaque density gradient centrifugation and then cryopreserved in the vapor phase of liquid nitrogen. Analytical flow cytometry was used to check the purity and quantity of every magnetically sorted T cell population. Genomic DNA was isolated from every sorted fraction and measured by UV absorbance on a Nanodrop 2000c. About this clone itself: Its antigen is still unknown. No much larger clone exists at a distance of one base, and base qualities are not known.

Based on the germline V gene (reference sequence), the CDR1 and CDR2 sequences are LNHDA and SQIVND. There are 16 amino acids in the CDR3, from cysteine to phenylalanine inclusive. The kept DNA is CDR3 alone, 48 bases in frame from the first base. V is clipped by 6 bases and J by 2 bases, and the sequence between their germline boundaries is 19 bases long. Sequencing was done on a sample of naive CD4+ T cells sorted from blood. The cell subset or site label for this specimen denotes: CD45RA+ positively selected. The sequence was collected from a man between 18 and 29 years old in good health. This sequence uses TRBV19 and TRBJ2-5, with the identity of the D gene unclear. The DNA sequence is as follows: TGTGCCAGTAGGACTCGGTGGGCGGAGACACAAGAGACCCAGTACTTC. This gives the protein CASRTRWAETQETQYF.